This record looks at one T cell receptor beta chain sequence and its context. Its target is not known. The authors extracted at least 6 micrograms of total RNA per sample. This sample is part of a study of blood T cells in healthy people across ages. General study findings and limits: Correlation between TCR beta diversity and naive T cell percentage was strong.

Trimming left V 0 bases short and J 5 bases short, with 13 bases between. This CDR3 contains 15 residues. The V gene's germline CDR1 is LGHNA and CDR2 YNFKEQ. A sample-barcoded 5' primer and a J-beta primer mix were used in a second PCR of roughly 7 to 11 cycles. TCRdb re-derived calls from the 5' RACE reads in MiXCR, one entry per CDR3 protein. The repertoire consists of approximately 2,000,000 distinct CDR3 sequences, with about 39% occurring once and the leading ten covering roughly 24%. The TCR sequence derives from a human donor in good health. The V gene is TRBV4-2, the J gene TRBJ2-5; tentative D call: TRBD2 (5 bases). Sequenced input: blood. The chain's CDR3 is CASSQDYGQRETQYF. CDR3 nucleotide sequence: TGTGCCAGCAGCCAAGATTACGGGCAGCGGGAGACCCAGTACTTC.